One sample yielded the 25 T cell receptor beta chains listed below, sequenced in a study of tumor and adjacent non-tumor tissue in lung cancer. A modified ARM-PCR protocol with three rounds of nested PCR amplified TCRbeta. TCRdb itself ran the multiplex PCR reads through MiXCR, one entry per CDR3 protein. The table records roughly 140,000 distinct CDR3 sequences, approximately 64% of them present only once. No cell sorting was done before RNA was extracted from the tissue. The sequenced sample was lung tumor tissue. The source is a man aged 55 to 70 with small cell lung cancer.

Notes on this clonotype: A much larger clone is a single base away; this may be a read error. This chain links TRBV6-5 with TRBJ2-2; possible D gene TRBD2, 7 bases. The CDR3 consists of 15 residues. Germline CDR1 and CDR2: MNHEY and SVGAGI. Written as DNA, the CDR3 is TGTGCCAGCAGTTACGGGGGGGCGCACACCGTGGAGCTGTTTTTT. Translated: CASSYGGAHTVELFF.

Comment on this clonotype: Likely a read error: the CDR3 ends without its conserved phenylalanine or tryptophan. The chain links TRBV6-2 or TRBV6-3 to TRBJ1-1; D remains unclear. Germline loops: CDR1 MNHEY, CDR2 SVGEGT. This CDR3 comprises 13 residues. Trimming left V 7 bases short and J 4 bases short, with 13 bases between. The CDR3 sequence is CASIAQATTEAFS. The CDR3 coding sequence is TGTGCCAGCATCGCCCAAGCCACCACTGAAGCTTTCTCC.

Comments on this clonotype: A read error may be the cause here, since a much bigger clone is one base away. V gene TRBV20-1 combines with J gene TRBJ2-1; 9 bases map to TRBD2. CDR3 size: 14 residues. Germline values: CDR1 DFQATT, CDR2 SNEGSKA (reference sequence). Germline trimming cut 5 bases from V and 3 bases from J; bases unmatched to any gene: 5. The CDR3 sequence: CSAETSGYYNEQFF. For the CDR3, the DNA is TGCAGTGCTGAAACTAGCGGGTACTACAATGAGCAGTTCTTC.

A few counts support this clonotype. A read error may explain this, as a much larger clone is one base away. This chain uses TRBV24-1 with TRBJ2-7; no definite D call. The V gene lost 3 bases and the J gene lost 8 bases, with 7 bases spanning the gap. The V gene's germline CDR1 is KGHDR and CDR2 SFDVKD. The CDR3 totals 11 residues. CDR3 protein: CATSDGIKQYF. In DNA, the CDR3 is TGTGCCACCAGTGATGGGATAAAGCAGTACTTC.

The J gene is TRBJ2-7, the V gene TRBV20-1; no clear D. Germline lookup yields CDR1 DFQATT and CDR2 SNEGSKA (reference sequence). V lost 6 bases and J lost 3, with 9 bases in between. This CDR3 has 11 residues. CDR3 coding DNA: TGCAGTGCAAGACATCTCTACGAGCAGTACTTC. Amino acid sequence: CSARHLYEQYF.

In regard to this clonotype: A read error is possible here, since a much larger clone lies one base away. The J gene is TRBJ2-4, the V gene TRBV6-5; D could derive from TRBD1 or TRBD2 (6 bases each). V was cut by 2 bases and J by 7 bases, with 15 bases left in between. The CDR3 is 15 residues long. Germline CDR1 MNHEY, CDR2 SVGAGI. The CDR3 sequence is CASSYSSRGHNIQYF. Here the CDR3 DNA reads TGTGCCAGCAGTTACAGCTCGCGGGGACATAACATTCAGTACTTC.

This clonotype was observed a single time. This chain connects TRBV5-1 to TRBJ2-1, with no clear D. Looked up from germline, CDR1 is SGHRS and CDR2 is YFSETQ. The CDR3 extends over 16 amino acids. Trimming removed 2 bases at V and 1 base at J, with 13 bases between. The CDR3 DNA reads TGCGCCAGCAGCTTAGGTGGCGGTAGATCCTACAATGAGCAGTTCTTC. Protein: CASSLGGGRSYNEQFF.

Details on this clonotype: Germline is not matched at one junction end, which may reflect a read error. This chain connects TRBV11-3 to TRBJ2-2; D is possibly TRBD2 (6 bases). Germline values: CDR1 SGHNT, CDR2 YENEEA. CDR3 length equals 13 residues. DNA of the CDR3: TGTGCCAACAGCTTAGGAACCGGCGGGGAGCTGTTGTTT. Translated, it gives CANSLGTGGELLF.

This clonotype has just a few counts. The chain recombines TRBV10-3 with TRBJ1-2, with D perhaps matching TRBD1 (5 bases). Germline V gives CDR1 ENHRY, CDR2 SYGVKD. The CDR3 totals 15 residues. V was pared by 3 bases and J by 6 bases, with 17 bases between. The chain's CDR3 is CAISDSRSGSDGYTF. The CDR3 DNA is TGTGCCATCAGTGATTCTAGGTCAGGGTCGGATGGCTACACCTTC.

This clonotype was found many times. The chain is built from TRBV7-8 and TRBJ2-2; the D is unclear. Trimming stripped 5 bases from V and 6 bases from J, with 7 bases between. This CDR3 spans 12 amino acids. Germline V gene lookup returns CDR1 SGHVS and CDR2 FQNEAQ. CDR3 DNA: TGTGCCAGCAGCCTGCGGCCCGGGGAGCTGTTTTTT. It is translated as CASSLRPGELFF. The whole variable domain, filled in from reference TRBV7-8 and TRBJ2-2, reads GAGVSQSPRYKVAKRGQDVALRCDPISGHVSLFWYQQALGQGPEFLTYFQNEAQLDKSGLPSDRFFAERPEGSVSTLKIQRTQQEDSAVYLCASSLRPGELFFGEGSRLTVL.

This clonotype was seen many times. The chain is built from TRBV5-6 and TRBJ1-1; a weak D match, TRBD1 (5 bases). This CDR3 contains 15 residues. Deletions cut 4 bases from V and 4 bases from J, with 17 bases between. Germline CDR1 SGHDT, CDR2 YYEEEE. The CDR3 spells CASSSFDGRGTEAFF. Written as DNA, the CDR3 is TGTGCCAGCAGCAGTTTCGACGGGAGGGGCACTGAAGCTTTCTTT.

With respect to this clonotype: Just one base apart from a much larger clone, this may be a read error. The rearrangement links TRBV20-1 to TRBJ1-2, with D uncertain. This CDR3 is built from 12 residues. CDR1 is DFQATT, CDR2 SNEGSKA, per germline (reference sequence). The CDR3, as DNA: TGCATTGCTAGAGATACCGGGTATGGCTACACCTTC. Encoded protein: CIARDTGYGYTF.

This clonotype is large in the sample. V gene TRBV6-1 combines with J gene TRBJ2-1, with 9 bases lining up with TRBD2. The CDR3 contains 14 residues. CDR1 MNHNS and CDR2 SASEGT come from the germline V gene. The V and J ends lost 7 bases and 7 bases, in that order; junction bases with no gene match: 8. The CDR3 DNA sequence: TGTGCCAGCATCTTTAGCGGGAGTAGGAATGAGCAGTTCTTC. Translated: CASIFSGSRNEQFF.

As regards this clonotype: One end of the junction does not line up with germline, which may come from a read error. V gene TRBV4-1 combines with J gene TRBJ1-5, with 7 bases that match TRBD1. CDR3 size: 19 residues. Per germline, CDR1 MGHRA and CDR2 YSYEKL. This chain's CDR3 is CASSQDNGTVLYSNQPQHF. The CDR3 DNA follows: TGCGCCAGCAGCCAAGATAACGGGACAGTATTGTATAGCAATCAGCCTCAGCATTTT.

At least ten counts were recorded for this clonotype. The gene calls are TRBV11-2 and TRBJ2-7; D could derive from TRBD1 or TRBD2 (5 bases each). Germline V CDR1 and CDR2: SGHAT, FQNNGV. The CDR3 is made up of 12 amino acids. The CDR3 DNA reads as TGTGCCAGCAGCTTAAAACCGGGACCGCTGGTTGTC. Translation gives CASSLKPGPLVV.

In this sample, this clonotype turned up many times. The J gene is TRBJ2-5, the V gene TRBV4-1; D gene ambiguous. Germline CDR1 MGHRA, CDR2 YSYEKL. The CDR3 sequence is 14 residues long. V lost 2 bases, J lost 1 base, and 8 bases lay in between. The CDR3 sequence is CASSQSRTQETQYF. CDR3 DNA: TGCGCCAGCAGCCAATCTCGTACCCAAGAGACCCAGTACTTC.

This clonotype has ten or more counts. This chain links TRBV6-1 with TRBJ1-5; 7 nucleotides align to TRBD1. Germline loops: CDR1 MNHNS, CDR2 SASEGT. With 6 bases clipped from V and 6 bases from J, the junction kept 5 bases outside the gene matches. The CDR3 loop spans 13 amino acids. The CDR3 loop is CASRENRGQPQHF. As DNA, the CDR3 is TGTGCCAGCAGAGAAAACAGGGGTCAGCCCCAGCATTTT.

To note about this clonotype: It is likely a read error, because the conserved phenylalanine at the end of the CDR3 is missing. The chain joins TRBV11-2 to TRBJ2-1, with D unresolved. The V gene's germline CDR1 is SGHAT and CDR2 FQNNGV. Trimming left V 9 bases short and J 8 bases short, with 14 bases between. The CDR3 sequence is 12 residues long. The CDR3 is CASSRNHYEQFL. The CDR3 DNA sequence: TGTGCCAGTAGCCGAAATCACTATGAGCAGTTCCTC.

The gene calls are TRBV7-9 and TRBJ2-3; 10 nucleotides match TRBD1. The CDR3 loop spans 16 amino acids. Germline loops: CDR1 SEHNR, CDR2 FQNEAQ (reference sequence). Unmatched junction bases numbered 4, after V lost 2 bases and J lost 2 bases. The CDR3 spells CASSLTGTGDTDTQYF. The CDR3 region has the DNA TGTGCCAGCAGCTTAACCGGGACAGGGGACACAGATACGCAGTATTTT.

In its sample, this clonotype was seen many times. This CDR3 is CSARGGEGWLPQHF. The CDR3 region has the DNA TGCAGTGCTAGAGGCGGGGAGGGGTGGCTGCCCCAGCATTTT. The J gene is TRBJ1-5, the V gene TRBV20-1; D may be TRBD1 (5 bases). This CDR3 comprises 14 residues. V was pared by 1 base and J by 9 bases, with 16 bases between. The germline gives CDR1 DFQATT, CDR2 SNEGSKA (reference sequence).

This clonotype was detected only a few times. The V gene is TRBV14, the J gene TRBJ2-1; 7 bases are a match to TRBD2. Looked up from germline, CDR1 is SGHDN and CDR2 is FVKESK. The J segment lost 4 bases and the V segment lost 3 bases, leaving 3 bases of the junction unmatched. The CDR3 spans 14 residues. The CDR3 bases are TGTGCCAGCAGCCATAGGCGGGGGTACAATGAGCAGTTCTTC. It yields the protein CASSHRRGYNEQFF.

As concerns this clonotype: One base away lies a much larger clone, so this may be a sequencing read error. CDR3 sequence (DNA): TGCAGTGGAACGGGACAGGATACAGATACGCAGTATTTT. Translating it yields CSGTGQDTDTQYF. The chain joins TRBV20-1 to TRBJ2-3; 8 nucleotides agree with TRBD1. CDR3 length: 13 residues. Germline-derived CDR1 and CDR2 are DFQATT and SNEGSKA (reference sequence). Trimming cost V 7 bases and J 3 bases; bases outside gene matches: 6.

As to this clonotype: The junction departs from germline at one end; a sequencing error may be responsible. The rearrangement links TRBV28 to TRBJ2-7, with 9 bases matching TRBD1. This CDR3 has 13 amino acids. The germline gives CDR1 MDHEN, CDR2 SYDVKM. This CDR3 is CARMGQGGYEQYF. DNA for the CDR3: TGTGCCAGGATGGGACAGGGAGGCTACGAGCAATACTTC.

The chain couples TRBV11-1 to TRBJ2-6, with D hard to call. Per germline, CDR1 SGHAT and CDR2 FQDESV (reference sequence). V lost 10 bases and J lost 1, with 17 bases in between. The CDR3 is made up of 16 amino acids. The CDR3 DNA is TGTGCCAACAGTCAAACGGCGGAGTCTGGGGCCAACGTCCTGACTTTC. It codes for CANSQTAESGANVLTF.

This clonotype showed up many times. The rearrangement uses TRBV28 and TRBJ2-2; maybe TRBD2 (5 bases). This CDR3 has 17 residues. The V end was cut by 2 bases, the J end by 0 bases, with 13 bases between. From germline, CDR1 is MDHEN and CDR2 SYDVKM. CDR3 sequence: CASSLGGLTSNTGELFF. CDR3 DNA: TGTGCCAGCAGTTTAGGCGGGTTAACTTCGAACACCGGGGAGCTGTTTTTT.